This is a list of T cell receptor beta chains from one sample in a study of CD8+ T cells in alopecia areata. Clones were sequenced by immunoSEQ multiplex PCR, and TCRdb holds only the in-frame ones, with some missing. The sample consists of about 280,000 clones, over 45% of them appearing once. The sample here was CD4+ T cells sorted from blood, taken at week 24, from a patient treated with tofacitinib. These receptors all come from a human donor with alopecia areata. Each CDR3 is given with its conserved first and last residue. A D gene is named only where the DNA matches it firmly. The size field is filled for only some rows; it gives once, few, many or a size class.

abundance | j_gene | d_gene | v_gene | CDR3aa | CDR3nt
. | TRBJ2-7 | . | TRBV20-1 | CSLESDYEQYF | TGCAGTCTTGAGTCTGACTACGAGCAGTACTTC
few | TRBJ1-4 | . | TRBV10-2 | CASSESGGLEFF | TGCGCCAGCAGTGAGTCCGGGGGCCTCGAGTTTTTT
. | TRBJ2-5 | TRBD1 | TRBV2 | CASRGDSETQYF | TGTGCCAGCAGGGGGGACAGCGAGACCCAGTACTTC
few | TRBJ1-1 | . | TRBV30 | CAWRKEGEAFF | TGTGCCTGGAGAAAGGAAGGTGAAGCTTTCTTT
few | TRBJ2-7 | . | TRBV7-2 | CASSLQGNSRAYEQYF | TGTGCCAGCAGTCTTCAGGGGAATTCTAGGGCCTACGAGCAGTACTTC
. | TRBJ2-3 | . | TRBV29-1 | CSVTGTITDTQYF | TGCAGCGTTACCGGAACGATCACAGATACGCAGTATTTT
. | TRBJ1-6 | . | TRBV29-1 | CSVAAGTKYNSPLHF | TGCAGCGTCGCAGCAGGGACTAAGTATAATTCACCCCTCCACTTT
. | TRBJ2-7 | . | TRBV6-5 | CASSSLQMGYEQYF | TGTGCCAGCAGTTCCCTCCAAATGGGCTACGAGCAGTACTTC
. | TRBJ1-2 | . | TRBV2 | CASSGEINYGYTF | TGTGCCAGCAGTGGTGAAATTAACTATGGCTACACCTTC
. | TRBJ2-1 | . | TRBV29-1 | CSVDGQDQGFF | TGCAGCGTTGACGGGCAGGACCAGGGGTTCTTC
. | TRBJ2-5 | . | TRBV7-9 | CASSSEGTQAETQYF | TGTGCCAGCAGCTCTGAGGGGACCCAGGCAGAGACCCAGTACTTC
. | TRBJ2-2 | TRBD1 | TRBV13 | CASSQGQSYTGELFF | TGTGCCAGCAGCCAGGGACAGTCCTACACCGGGGAGCTGTTTTTT
. | TRBJ1-1 | TRBD1 | TRBV10-3 | CAITGAGNTEAFF | TGTGCCATAACAGGGGCAGGGAACACTGAAGCTTTCTTT
few | TRBJ2-3 | . | TRBV29-1 | CSVEGGGGPDTQYF | TGCAGCGTTGAAGGTGGGGGGGGCCCAGATACGCAGTATTTT
. | TRBJ2-3 | TRBD1 | TRBV29-1 | CSVPEQGRTDTQYF | TGCAGCGTCCCTGAACAGGGGAGAACAGATACGCAGTATTTT
. | TRBJ2-5 | TRBD2 | TRBV9 | CASSARTSGETQYF | TGTGCCAGCAGCGCTAGGACTAGCGGAGAGACCCAGTACTTC